The 6 T cell receptor beta chains below all came from one sample that was sequenced in a study of blood T cell repertoires in COVID-19. Sequencing used immunoSEQ multiplex PCR; TCRdb keeps in-frame clones, though not all of them. The repertoire holds around 200,000 clones, about 83% seen once, with just over 8.5% in the top ten. Source material: peripheral blood. The receptors here all came from a middle-aged man with active or convalescent COVID-19.

The chain recombines TRBV7-9 with TRBJ1-5; TRBD1 matches 10 bases. Looked up from germline, CDR1 is SEHNR and CDR2 is FQNEAQ (reference sequence). The CDR3 is 14 amino acids. V gave up 5 bases and J gave up 6 bases; unmatched junction bases: 4. CDR3 loop: CASSDDRGLQPQHF. In DNA form, the CDR3 reads TGTGCCAGCAGCGATGACAGGGGGCTTCAGCCCCAGCATTTT. The whole variable domain, filled in from reference TRBV7-9 and TRBJ1-5, reads DTGVSQNPRHKITKRGQNVTFRCDPISEHNRLYWYRQTLGQGPEFLTYFQNEAQLEKSRLLSDRFSAERPKGSFSTLEIQRTEQGDSAMYLCASSDDRGLQPQHFGDGTRLSIL.

This chain uses TRBV4-2 with TRBJ2-3; 8 bases are shared with TRBD2. V dropped 1 base and J dropped 6; count of bases not matched to a gene: 12. This CDR3 comprises 17 residues. Germline CDR1 LGHNA, CDR2 YNFKEQ. CDR3 amino acids: CASSQANRGGRTDTQYF. The CDR3 region has the DNA TGTGCCAGCAGCCAAGCTAACCGGGGGGGCCGGACTGATACGCAGTATTTT.

The chain employs TRBV18 and TRBJ2-1, with 13 bases lining up with TRBD2. CDR3 size: 16 residues. With V trimmed by 3 bases and J by 6 bases, 5 bases remained unmatched. The germline V gene encodes CDR1 KGHSH and CDR2 LQKENI. The CDR3 loop reads CASSPTLAGGPNEQFF. CDR3 DNA sequence: TGTGCCAGCTCACCCACACTAGCGGGAGGGCCCAATGAGCAGTTCTTC.

J is TRBJ1-6 and V is TRBV19; D is unresolved. The CDR3 loop spans 16 amino acids. In germline, CDR1 is LNHDA, CDR2 SQIVND (reference sequence). The V gene lost 4 bases and the J gene lost 0 bases, with 10 bases spanning the gap. CDR3 region: CASSNRRSSYNSPLHF. The DNA of the CDR3 is TGTGCCAGTAGTAACCGGAGGAGCTCCTATAATTCACCCCTCCACTTT.

This clone was seen more than once but under ten times. The rearrangement joins TRBV5-4 to TRBJ2-5, with TRBD2 identical over 7 bases. Germline trimming cut 0 bases from V and 2 bases from J; bases unmatched to any gene: 4. Germline V gene lookup returns CDR1 SGHNT and CDR2 YYREEE (reference sequence). The CDR3 loop spans 15 amino acids. DNA for the CDR3: TGTGCCAGCAGCTTGGCCGCGGGGGTTCAAGAGACCCAGTACTTC. It yields the protein CASSLAAGVQETQYF.

J is TRBJ1-4 and V is TRBV6-5; tentatively, D is TRBD1 (6 bases). V shed 5 bases and J shed 4 bases, with 11 bases lying between them. This CDR3 comprises 14 residues. Germline V gives CDR1 MNHEY, CDR2 SVGAGI. CDR3 region: CASSPRGYNEKLFF. The DNA of the CDR3 is TGTGCCAGCAGTCCCAGGGGATATAATGAAAAACTGTTTTTT.